This T cell receptor (beta chain) is drawn from a study of Graves' ophthalmopathy and Graves' hyperthyroidism. Background on the study: Hyperthyroidism was considered stable when no ophthalmopathy appeared within 18 months of follow-up. Study-level results: Stable hyperthyroidism and ophthalmopathy were told apart by a 13-signature model, which achieved less than 90% sensitivity and over 65% specificity. A majority of expanded thyroid clonotypes exceeding 0.001 frequency were likewise present in blood.

Trimming removed 4 bases from V and 3 bases from J, with 9 bases in between. The length of the CDR3 is 13 residues. CDR1 is ENHRY and CDR2 is SYGVKD in the germline V gene. Amplification targeted the TCR beta CDR3 regions, with RNA transcripts as the source material. The library came from an HTBI-primed first-round RT-PCR and a second-round multiplex PCR. MiXCR, applied by TCRdb to the multiplex PCR reads, yields one record per CDR3 protein. Here the sample spans around 520,000 distinct CDR3 sequences, under 45% being singletons. Excluded: other autoimmune disease, uncontrolled infection, pregnancy or lactation. This clonotype is a singleton in its sample. Its specificity is unknown.

The TCR sequence derives from an adult man with Graves' hyperthyroidism. The sequenced sample consisted of peripheral blood or thyroid tissue (not recorded which). The V and J genes are TRBV10-3 and TRBJ1-2; D may be TRBD1 (6 bases). CDR3 region: CAISARGDYGYTF. The CDR3 region has the DNA TGTGCCATCAGTGCCAGGGGTGACTATGGCTACACCTTC.